Shown below are 16 T cell receptor beta chains from a single sample sequenced in a study of Tregs in tolerant kidney transplant recipients. Profiling relied on immunoSEQ multiplex PCR, and the TCRdb table lists in-frame clones only, not all of them. In the table there are over 50,000 clones, around 85% of which are singletons. The input for sequencing was Tregs from blood, taken before the transplant. The receptors come from a human donor who received a combined kidney and bone marrow transplant.

The chain couples TRBV6-1 to TRBJ2-7, with D perhaps matching TRBD2 (6 bases). Per the germline V gene, CDR1 is MNHNS and CDR2 is SASEGT. V gave up 7 bases and J gave up 1 base, with 11 bases separating them. The CDR3 sequence is 13 residues long. The CDR3 reads CASKRAVSYEQYF. The CDR3 DNA follows: TGTGCCAGCAAGCGGGCAGTTTCCTACGAGCAGTACTTC.

The chain couples TRBV5-6 to TRBJ2-7; D may correspond to TRBD1 or TRBD2 (5 bases each). Trimming took off 3 bases at V and 2 bases at J, with 15 bases between the two ends. Germline V lookup: CDR1 SGHDT, CDR2 YYEEEE. There are 15 residues in the CDR3. The CDR3 DNA reads TGTGCCAGCAGCTGGGACCGTCAGGGCGCCTACGAGCAGTACTTC. This encodes CASSWDRQGAYEQYF.

Turning to this clone: The identical CDR3 is also encoded by other nucleotide sequences in the sample. The chain carries TRBV14 and TRBJ2-7, with 9 bases that match TRBD2. After removal of 8 bases from V and 4 bases from J, the junction contained 6 bases not matched to a gene. The CDR3 totals 13 residues. Germline V lookup: CDR1 SGHDN, CDR2 FVKESK. The CDR3 loop reads CASYRAGGYEQYF. As DNA, the CDR3 is TGTGCCAGCTACAGGGCGGGGGGGTACGAGCAGTACTTC. The entire variable domain, with the rest obtained from reference TRBV14 and TRBJ2-7, is as follows: EAGVTQFPSHSVIEKGQTVTLRCDPISGHDNLYWYRRVMGKEIKFLLHFVKESKQDESGMPNNRFLAERTGGTYSTLKVQPAELEDSGVYFCASYRAGGYEQYFGPGTRLTVT.

Only one count was recorded for this clone. The rearrangement joins TRBV5-1 to TRBJ1-1; unclear D gene. Between the trimmed V and J ends, which lost 0 bases and 6 bases, there was a span of 18 bases. The CDR3 is 16 residues long. Germline V gene lookup returns CDR1 SGHRS and CDR2 YFSETQ. CDR3 protein: CASSLAHTGQVSEAFF. For the CDR3, the DNA is TGCGCCAGCAGCTTGGCCCACACCGGGCAAGTCTCTGAAGCTTTCTTT. The full variable domain, in which reference TRBV5-1 and TRBJ1-1 provide the parts outside the CDR3, is KAGVTQTPRYLIKTRGQQVTLSCSPISGHRSVSWYQQTPGQGLQFLFEYFSETQRNKGNFPGRFSGRQFSNSRSEMNVSTLELGDSALYLCASSLAHTGQVSEAFFGQGTRLTVV.

The gene calls are TRBV4-3 and TRBJ2-7; 7 nucleotides match TRBD1. The CDR3 sequence is 16 residues long. The junction had 5 bases not matched to a gene; V was cut back by 0 bases and J by 0 bases. Germline V lookup: CDR1 LGHNA, CDR2 YSLEER. CDR3 loop: CASSQEKDRHSYEQYF. In nucleotides, the CDR3 is TGCGCCAGCAGCCAAGAAAAGGACAGGCACTCCTACGAGCAGTACTTC.

A single count supports this clone. This chain links TRBV2 with TRBJ2-7; possibly TRBD2 for D (6 bases). This CDR3 has 14 residues. V lost 8 bases, J lost 2 bases, and 16 bases lay in between. From germline, CDR1 is SNHLY and CDR2 FYNNEI. The DNA of the CDR3 is TGTGCCAGCGACAAGGGCCGGGGGACCTACGAGCAGTACTTC. Its translation is CASDKGRGTYEQYF.

The genes are TRBV6-1 and TRBJ1-1, with D perhaps TRBD1 (5 bases). Trimming took 8 bases from V and 1 from J, leaving 17 bases between them. The CDR3 spans 15 residues. Germline CDR1 reads MNHNS; CDR2 reads SASEGT. The CDR3 loop reads CASGGTDEGNTEAFF. The CDR3 DNA is TGTGCCAGCGGAGGGACCGACGAAGGGAACACTGAAGCTTTCTTT.

As concerns this clone: This specimen includes other DNA sequences encoding the same CDR3. This chain connects TRBV5-1 to TRBJ1-5, with D unresolved. Deletions cut 4 bases from V and 3 bases from J, with 8 bases between. This CDR3 spans 13 amino acids. The germline gives CDR1 SGHRS, CDR2 YFSETQ. CDR3 sequence: CASSPGVNQPQHF. The CDR3 nucleotides read TGCGCCAGCAGCCCGGGTGTCAATCAGCCCCAGCATTTT.

The chain uses TRBV29-1 and TRBJ2-7; maybe TRBD1 (5 bases). Germline V gives CDR1 SQVTM, CDR2 ANQGSEA. This CDR3 comprises 14 residues. The V end lost 0 bases, the J end lost 1 base, and 10 bases lay between the germline ends. The CDR3 nucleotides are TGCAGCGTTGAAGATTACCAGGGTTCCTACGAGCAGTACTTC. It specifies CSVEDYQGSYEQYF.

CDR3 DNA: TGCGCCAGCAGCCACCCACCGGACAGGGGATTCTACGAGCAGTACTTC. This translates into CASSHPPDRGFYEQYF. The chain recombines TRBV4-1 with TRBJ2-7, with TRBD1 identical over 9 bases. V trimming: 3 bases; J trimming: 3 bases; junction bases outside the gene matches: 9. The CDR3 runs to 16 residues. In germline, CDR1 is MGHRA, CDR2 YSYEKL.

The chain carries TRBV4-1 and TRBJ2-3; D is possibly TRBD2 (6 bases). The CDR3 covers 15 residues. Germline loops: CDR1 MGHRA, CDR2 YSYEKL. V was shortened by 1 base and J by 1 base, with 9 bases between the two germline ends. CDR3 coding DNA: TGCGCCAGCAGCCAAGTTTCTAGCGGCACAGATACGCAGTATTTT. Encoded protein: CASSQVSSGTDTQYF.

The rearrangement links TRBV10-2 to TRBJ2-1; no clear D. The V gene lost 4 bases and the J gene lost 7 bases, with 8 bases spanning the gap. Germline V gives CDR1 WSHSY, CDR2 SAAADI. This CDR3 region has 12 residues. The CDR3: CASSVLPNEQFF. DNA of the CDR3: TGCGCCAGCAGTGTTCTTCCAAATGAGCAGTTCTTC.

The rearrangement links TRBV18 to TRBJ2-6; D may be TRBD1 (5 bases). CDR1 and CDR2 from the germline V gene are KGHSH and LQKENI. Trimming shortened V by 3 bases and J by 2 bases, and 14 bases separated the two germline ends. The CDR3 totals 17 residues. The CDR3 spells CASSPFLQGAGANVLTF. The CDR3 DNA reads as TGTGCCAGCTCACCGTTTCTCCAGGGTGCTGGGGCCAACGTCCTGACTTTC.

This chain links TRBV19 with TRBJ1-2; D gene unclear. The V gene lost 7 bases and the J gene lost 7 bases, with 10 bases spanning the gap. The CDR3 sequence is 11 residues long. Germline V gene sequence: CDR1 LNHDA, CDR2 SQIVND (reference sequence). CDR3 DNA: TGTGCCAGTACCATGAAATCTGGCTACACCTTC. As protein: CASTMKSGYTF.

This clone has just a few counts. The CDR3 DNA reads TGTGCCAGCAGCCCAACGGGACACCCCGACGAGCAGTACTTC. Protein sequence: CASSPTGHPDEQYF. The chain is built from TRBV7-2 and TRBJ2-7; perhaps TRBD1 as D (6 bases). The V gene lost 5 bases and the J gene lost 5 bases, with 16 bases spanning the gap. This CDR3 spans 14 amino acids. Germline V gene sequence: CDR1 SGHTA, CDR2 FQGNSA.

CDR3 bases: TGTGCCAGCAGCGCAACAGGGAGGGGCGAGCAGTACTTC. Protein: CASSATGRGEQYF. The rearrangement links TRBV9 to TRBJ2-7, with D maybe TRBD2 (7 bases). CDR1 and CDR2 from the germline V gene are SGDLS and YYNGEE. The CDR3 loop spans 13 amino acids. Trimming took 3 bases from V and 6 from J, leaving 13 bases between them.